The 16 T cell receptor beta chains below all came from one sample that was sequenced in a study of T cell changes during pregnancy in multiple sclerosis. Assay: immunoSEQ multiplex PCR; the TCRdb copy retains only in-frame clones and omits some. The sample lists approximately 41,000 clones, roughly 90% seen once, with approximately 0.67% in the top ten. Sample: CD4+ T cells from peripheral blood mononuclear cells, taken in the first trimester of pregnancy. The origin of the receptors is a female donor with multiple sclerosis, enrolled in a pregnancy study.

This chain links TRBV2 with TRBJ2-1; TRBD2 matches at 12 bases. The CDR3 sequence is 19 residues long. The germline CDR1 and CDR2 sequences are SNHLY and FYNNEI. Germline trimming cut 6 bases from V and 0 bases from J; bases unmatched to any gene: 12. CDR3 loop: CASRRPLLAGGLSYNEQFF. CDR3 nucleotide sequence: TGTGCCAGCAGGCGACCCTTACTAGCGGGAGGACTCTCCTACAATGAGCAGTTCTTC.

This clone came up once. The V gene is TRBV11-2, the J gene TRBJ2-7, with 12 bases aligning to TRBD2. The ends lost 5 bases at V and 0 bases at J; junction bases unmatched: 8. CDR3 length: 17 amino acids. CDR1 is SGHAT, CDR2 FQNNGV, per germline. The CDR3, as DNA: TGTGCCAGCAGCCATATACCTAGCGGGAGGGTCTCCTACGAGCAGTACTTC. It specifies CASSHIPSGRVSYEQYF. The full variable domain, rest sourced from reference TRBV11-2 and TRBJ2-7, is EAGVAQSPRYKIIEKRQSVAFWCNPISGHATLYWYQQILGQGPKLLIQFQNNGVVDDSQLPKDRFSAERLKGVDSTLKIQPAKLEDSAVYLCASSHIPSGRVSYEQYFGPGTRLTVT.

The CDR3 region has the DNA TGTGCCAGCAGATTGACAGGGAGCAACGGGGAGCTGTTTTTT. It encodes CASRLTGSNGELFF. The chain is built from TRBV2 and TRBJ2-2; 7 positions agree with TRBD1. In germline, CDR1 is SNHLY, CDR2 FYNNEI. V dropped 6 bases and J dropped 7; count of bases not matched to a gene: 8. The CDR3 length is 14 residues. The entire variable domain, with the rest obtained from reference TRBV2 and TRBJ2-2, is as follows: EPEVTQTPSHQVTQMGQEVILRCVPISNHLYFYWYRQILGQKVEFLVSFYNNEISEKSEIFDDQFSVERPDGSNFTLKIRSTKLEDSAMYFCASRLTGSNGELFFGEGSRLTVL.

The gene calls are TRBV19 and TRBJ1-2; TRBD1 is a possible D gene (5 bases). Trimming removed 9 bases from V and 1 base from J, with 15 bases in between. Germline V gene data show CDR1 as LNHDA and CDR2 as SQIVND (reference sequence). The CDR3 has 14 amino acids. CDR3 nucleotide sequence: TGTGCCAGCCCCCGGGACTTAAGTAACTATGGCTACACCTTC. This sequence encodes CASPRDLSNYGYTF.

The chain is built from TRBV4-2 and TRBJ2-1; TRBD1 aligns across 9 bases. The V gene end was trimmed by 4 bases and the J gene end by 9 bases; junction bases not matched to a gene: 1. The CDR3 has 12 residues. The germline V gene has CDR1 LGHNA and CDR2 YNFKEQ. In nucleotides, the CDR3 is TGTGCCAGCAGCCCGACAGGGGGTGAGCAGTTCTTC. Encoded protein: CASSPTGGEQFF.

V and J are TRBV9 and TRBJ2-7, with a possible D match to TRBD2 (5 bases). The CDR3 extends over 15 amino acids. V was clipped by 1 base and J by 3 bases, with 14 bases between them. CDR1 and CDR2 from the germline V gene are SGDLS and YYNGEE. CDR3 residues: CASSVKRTRLYEQYF. The CDR3 DNA follows: TGTGCCAGCAGCGTAAAGCGGACCCGTCTCTACGAGCAGTACTTC.

This chain connects TRBV28 to TRBJ2-2; possibly TRBD2 for D (5 bases). With 8 bases removed from V and 4 bases from J, the gap between germline ends came to 26 bases. CDR3 size: 18 residues. Germline CDR1 is MDHEN and CDR2 is SYDVKM. This CDR3 reads CASGISDWTSLITGELFF. As DNA, the CDR3 is TGTGCCAGCGGGATATCCGATTGGACTTCCCTTATCACCGGGGAGCTGTTTTTT.

J is TRBJ2-5 and V is TRBV7-9; 8 bases are shared with TRBD1. The length of the CDR3 is 16 residues. Germline values: CDR1 SEHNR, CDR2 FQNEAQ (reference sequence). With 5 bases clipped from V and 2 bases from J, the junction kept 10 bases outside the gene matches. The CDR3: CASSPPPGTGQETQYF. CDR3 nucleotides: TGTGCCAGCAGCCCTCCTCCCGGGACAGGTCAAGAGACCCAGTACTTC.

Written as DNA, the CDR3 is TGTGCCAGCAGTGAAGGGGGACTAGCCCCCTACGAGCAGTACTTC. Translated: CASSEGGLAPYEQYF. The V call is TRBV6-1, the J call TRBJ2-7; 9 nucleotides align to TRBD2. Germline V gene sequence: CDR1 MNHNS, CDR2 SASEGT. J was trimmed by 2 bases and V by 1 base; bases with no gene match: 3. The CDR3 runs to 15 residues.

The V and J genes are TRBV19 and TRBJ1-1, with TRBD1 matching 7 bases. CDR3 length equals 13 residues. V was clipped by 7 bases and J by 4 bases; unmatched bases: 6. Germline CDR1 reads LNHDA; CDR2 reads SQIVND (reference sequence). CDR3 nucleotides: TGTGCCAGTAAGGGGGCTTTAGGCACTGAAGCTTTCTTT. This sequence encodes CASKGALGTEAFF.

This clone appeared a single time. The rearrangement joins TRBV9 to TRBJ2-5, with D tentatively TRBD1 (5 bases). V dropped 2 bases and J dropped 5 bases, with 10 bases sitting between them. CDR1 is SGDLS and CDR2 is YYNGEE in the germline V gene. The CDR3 is made up of 13 amino acids. CDR3 loop: CASSVNPGETQYF. The CDR3 DNA is TGTGCCAGCAGCGTCAATCCAGGGGAGACCCAGTACTTC.

This clone was observed once. J is TRBJ2-1 and V is TRBV6-1; 9 bases line up with TRBD1. The CDR3 loop spans 15 amino acids. Germline CDR1 MNHNS, CDR2 SASEGT. The J segment lost 9 bases and the V segment lost 7 bases, leaving 13 bases of the junction unmatched. This chain's CDR3 is CASKIIRTGVSEQFF. In nucleotides, the CDR3 is TGTGCCAGCAAAATAATCCGGACAGGGGTTAGTGAGCAGTTCTTC.

The J gene is TRBJ2-7, the V gene TRBV7-3; maybe TRBD2 (6 bases). Germline V gives CDR1 SGHTA, CDR2 FQGTGA. V lost 1 base to trimming and J lost 6 bases, with 10 bases between them. This CDR3 is 13 amino acids long. The CDR3 DNA sequence: TGTGCCAGCAGCTTAAGACTAGTAAGCGAGCAGTACTTC. Residues: CASSLRLVSEQYF.

The chain combines TRBV6-1 with TRBJ2-7, with D hard to call. From germline, CDR1 is MNHNS and CDR2 SASEGT. CDR3 length: 13 residues. The V gene lost 1 base and the J gene lost 3 bases, with 7 bases spanning the gap. The CDR3 reads CASSEVPGYEQYF. The CDR3 bases are TGTGCCAGCAGTGAAGTCCCCGGCTACGAGCAGTACTTC.

V is TRBV6-4 and J is TRBJ1-5; perhaps TRBD1 as D (5 bases). Germline assignment: CDR1 MRHNA and CDR2 SNTAGT. V was shortened by 6 bases and J by 4 bases, with 10 bases between the two germline ends. CDR3 size: 13 residues. CDR3 loop: CASSTDSNQPQHF. In DNA, the CDR3 is TGTGCCAGCAGCACCGACAGTAATCAGCCCCAGCATTTT.

This clone occurred once. V gene TRBV5-1 combines with J gene TRBJ2-3; 13 nucleotides align to TRBD2. Germline V gene sequence: CDR1 SGHRS, CDR2 YFSETQ. J was trimmed by 2 bases and V by 3 bases; bases with no gene match: 3. This CDR3 contains 16 residues. The CDR3 loop reads CASSSGTSGVTDTQYF. CDR3 nucleotide sequence: TGCGCCAGCAGCTCCGGGACTAGCGGGGTCACAGATACGCAGTATTTT.